This T cell receptor beta chain was identified in a study of shared clonotypes between healthy human individuals. The repertoire was sequenced with immunoSEQ multiplex PCR; TCRdb's copy has only in-frame clones and lacks some. The sample carries millions of clones, 90% to 95% recorded once. CDR3 length equals 15 residues. V shed 5 bases, J shed 2 bases, and the junction held 5 bases outside the gene matches. In germline, CDR1 is SGHTA, CDR2 FQGTGA. The clonotype originates from a man aged 18 to 29 in good health. The chain combines TRBV7-3 with TRBJ2-3, with 9 nucleotides matching TRBD2. The sequenced material came from naive CD4+ T cells sorted from blood. Specified subset: CD45RA+ positively selected. The CDR3 protein is CASSQRGDPTDTQYF. CDR3 nucleotides: TGTGCCAGCAGCCAGCGGGGGGACCCCACAGATACGCAGTATTTT. The whole variable domain, remainder taken from reference TRBV7-3 and TRBJ2-3, is GAGVSQTPSNKVTEKGKYVELRCDPISGHTALYWYRQSLGQGPEFLIYFQGTGAADDSGLPNDRFFAVRPEGSVSTLKIQRTERGDSAVYLCASSQRGDPTDTQYFGPGTRLTVL.